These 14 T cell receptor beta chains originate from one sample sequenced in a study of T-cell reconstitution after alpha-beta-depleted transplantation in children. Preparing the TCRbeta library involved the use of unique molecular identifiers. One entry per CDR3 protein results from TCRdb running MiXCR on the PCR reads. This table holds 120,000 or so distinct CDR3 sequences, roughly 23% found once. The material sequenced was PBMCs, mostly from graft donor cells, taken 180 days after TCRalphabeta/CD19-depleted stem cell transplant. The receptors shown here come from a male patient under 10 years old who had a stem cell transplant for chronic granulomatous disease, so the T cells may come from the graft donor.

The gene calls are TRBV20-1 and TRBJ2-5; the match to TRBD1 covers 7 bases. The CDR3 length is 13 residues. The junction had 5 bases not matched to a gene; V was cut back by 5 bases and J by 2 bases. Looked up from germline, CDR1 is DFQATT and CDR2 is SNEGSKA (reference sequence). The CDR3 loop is CSAHRDRQETQYF. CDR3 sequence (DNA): TGCAGTGCTCACCGGGACAGACAAGAGACCCAGTACTTC.

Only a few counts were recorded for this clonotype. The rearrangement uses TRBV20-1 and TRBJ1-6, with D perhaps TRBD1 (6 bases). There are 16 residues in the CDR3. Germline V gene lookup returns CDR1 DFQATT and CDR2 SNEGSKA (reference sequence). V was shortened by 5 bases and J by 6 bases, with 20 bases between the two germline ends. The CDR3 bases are TGCAGTGCTGGGAGGAAGGGGGGTTCGGGTAATTCACCCCTCCACTTT. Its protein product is CSAGRKGGSGNSPLHF.

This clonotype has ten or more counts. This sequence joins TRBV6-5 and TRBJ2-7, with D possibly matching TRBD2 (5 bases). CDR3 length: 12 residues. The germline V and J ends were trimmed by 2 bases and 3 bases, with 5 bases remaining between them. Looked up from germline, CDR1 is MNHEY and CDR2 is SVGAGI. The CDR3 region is CASSYRGYEQYF. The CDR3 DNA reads TGTGCCAGCAGTTACCGGGGCTACGAGCAGTACTTC.

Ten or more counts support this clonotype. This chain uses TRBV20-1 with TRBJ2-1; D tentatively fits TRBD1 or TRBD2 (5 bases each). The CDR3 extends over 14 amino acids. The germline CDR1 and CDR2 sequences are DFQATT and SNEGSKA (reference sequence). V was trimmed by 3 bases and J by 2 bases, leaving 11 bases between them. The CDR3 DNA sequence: TGCAGTGCTAGGATTCCGGGGCCCTACAATGAGCAGTTCTTC. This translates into CSARIPGPYNEQFF.

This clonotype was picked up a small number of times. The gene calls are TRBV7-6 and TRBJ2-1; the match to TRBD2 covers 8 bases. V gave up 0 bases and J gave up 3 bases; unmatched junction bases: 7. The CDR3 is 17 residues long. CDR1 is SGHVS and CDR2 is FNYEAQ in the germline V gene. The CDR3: CASSLASGRTHYNEQFF. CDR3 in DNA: TGTGCCAGCAGCTTAGCCAGCGGGAGAACACACTACAATGAGCAGTTCTTC.

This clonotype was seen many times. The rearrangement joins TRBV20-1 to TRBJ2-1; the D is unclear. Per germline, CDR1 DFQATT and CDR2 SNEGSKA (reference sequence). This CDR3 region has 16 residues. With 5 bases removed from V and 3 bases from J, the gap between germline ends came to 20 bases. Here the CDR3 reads CSAGPLEGKNYNEQFF. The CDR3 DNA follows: TGCAGTGCTGGACCCTTGGAAGGGAAGAACTACAATGAGCAGTTCTTC.

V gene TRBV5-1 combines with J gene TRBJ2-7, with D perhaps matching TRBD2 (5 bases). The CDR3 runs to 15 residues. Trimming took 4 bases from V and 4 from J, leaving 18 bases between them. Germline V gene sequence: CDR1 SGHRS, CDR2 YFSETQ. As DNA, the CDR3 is TGCGCCAGCAGCCCGGCGGGCTCGCTGTGGTACGAGCAGTACTTC. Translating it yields CASSPAGSLWYEQYF.

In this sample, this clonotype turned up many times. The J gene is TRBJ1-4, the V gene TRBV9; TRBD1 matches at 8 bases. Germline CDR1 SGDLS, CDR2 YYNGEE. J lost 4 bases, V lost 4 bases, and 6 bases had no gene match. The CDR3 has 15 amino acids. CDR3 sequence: CASSLGQGFNEKLFF. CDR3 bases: TGTGCCAGCAGCCTCGGACAGGGATTTAATGAAAAACTGTTTTTT. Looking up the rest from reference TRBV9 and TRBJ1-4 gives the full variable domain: DSGVTQTPKHLITATGQRVTLRCSPRSGDLSVYWYQQSLDQGLQFLIQYYNGEERAKGNILERFSAQQFPDLHSELNLSSLELGDSALYFCASSLGQGFNEKLFFGSGTQLSVL.

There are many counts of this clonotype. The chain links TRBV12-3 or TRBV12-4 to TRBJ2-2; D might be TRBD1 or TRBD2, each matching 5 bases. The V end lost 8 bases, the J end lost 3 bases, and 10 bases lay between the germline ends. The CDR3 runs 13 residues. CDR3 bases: TGTGCCAGCCGGGACCCATACACCGGGGAGCTGTTTTTT. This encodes CASRDPYTGELFF.

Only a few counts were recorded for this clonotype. CDR3 amino acids: CASSPSPQGARGYGYTF. The CDR3 DNA sequence: TGTGCCAGCAGCCCCAGCCCACAGGGGGCGCGAGGTTATGGCTACACCTTC. The J gene is TRBJ1-2, the V gene TRBV7-2, with 9 positions matching TRBD1. Germline CDR1 SGHTA, CDR2 FQGNSA. This CDR3 is 17 amino acids long. V was clipped by 5 bases and J by 5 bases; unmatched bases: 15.

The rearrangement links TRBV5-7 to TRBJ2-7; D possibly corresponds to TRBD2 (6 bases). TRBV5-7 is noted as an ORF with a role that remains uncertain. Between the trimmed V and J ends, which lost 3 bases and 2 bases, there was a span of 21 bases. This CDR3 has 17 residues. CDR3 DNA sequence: TGTGCCAGCAGCTGCCGCGGCGGGCAGCGGACTACCTACGAGCAGTACTTC. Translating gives CASSCRGGQRTTYEQYF.

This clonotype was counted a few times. CDR3 in DNA: TGTGCCAGCAGTTTTGTTCAGTACGAGTTTCAGTACTTC. It yields the protein CASSFVQYEFQYF. This chain links TRBV12-3 or TRBV12-4 with TRBJ2-5; D unresolved. V was shortened by 3 bases and J by 11 bases, with 16 bases between the two germline ends. The CDR3 spans 13 residues.

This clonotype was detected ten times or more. This CDR3 reads CASSDYIGANVLTF. The CDR3 bases are TGTGCCAGCAGTGATTATATTGGGGCCAACGTCCTGACTTTC. The chain carries TRBV6-1 and TRBJ2-6; D remains unclear. The ends were cut back, 3 bases at V and 3 bases at J, with 6 bases in the middle. This CDR3 contains 14 residues. The germline V gene has CDR1 MNHNS and CDR2 SASEGT.

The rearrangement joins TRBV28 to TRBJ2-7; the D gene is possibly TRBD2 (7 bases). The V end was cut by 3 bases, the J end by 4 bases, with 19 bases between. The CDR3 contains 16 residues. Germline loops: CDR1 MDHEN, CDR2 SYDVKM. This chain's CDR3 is CASSLVGGQRIYEQYF. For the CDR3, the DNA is TGTGCCAGCAGTTTGGTGGGGGGGCAGCGCATTTACGAGCAGTACTTC.